The source of this T cell receptor (beta chain) is a study of T cell repertoires in cytomegalovirus infection. Whole-study context: Newly reported HLA-C-restricted and thoroughly characterized HLA-B-restricted CMV epitopes were employed.

Details on this clonotype: Its antigen is unidentified.

One entry per CDR3 protein, called by TCRdb with MiXCR from the reads. In the table there are about 480,000 distinct CDR3 sequences, around 30% of which are singletons. The V segment lost 6 bases and the J segment 5 bases; nucleotides outside the gene matches: 12. This CDR3 spans 17 amino acids. Germline assignment: CDR1 SGHTA and CDR2 FQGNSA. The source is a human donor in good health (CMV status not recorded). Some clones in this sample may be carry-over from other donors' samples. Source: cultured PBMCs, taken from culture after CMV antigen stimulation. The rearrangement joins TRBV7-2 to TRBJ2-1; 11 bases match TRBD2. In DNA form, the CDR3 reads TGTGCCAGCAGGGCGCAACTCGGGACTAGCGGAAACAATGAGCAGTTCTTC. This gives the protein CASRAQLGTSGNNEQFF.